These 11 T cell receptor beta chains came from one sample sequenced in a study of shared clonotypes between healthy human individuals. Using immunoSEQ multiplex PCR, the repertoire was profiled, and TCRdb retains in-frame clones only, with some absent. The table includes hundreds of thousands of clones, 90% to 96% detected once. Sequenced sample: naive CD4+ T cells sorted from blood. Subset noted: CD45RA+ positively selected. These receptor sequences come from a woman in her thirties in good health.

The chain has TRBV28 and TRBJ1-2; D not resolved. V was cut by 6 bases and J by 4 bases, with 12 bases left in between. Germline V gene sequence: CDR1 MDHEN, CDR2 SYDVKM. This CDR3 is built from 13 residues. CDR3 nucleotides: TGTGCCAGCAGCCCCACAGACATCTATGGCTACACCTTC. Its translation: CASSPTDIYGYTF.

For this clone: Sequence at one end of the junction differs from germline and may be a read error. As DNA, the CDR3 is TGTGCCAGCAGCGTAGCGGGACAGGGGGGGCTGTTTTTT. Its protein is CASSVAGQGGLFF. The J gene is TRBJ2-2, the V gene TRBV9; 11 nucleotides line up with TRBD1. This CDR3 region has 13 residues. Germline V gene data show CDR1 as SGDLS and CDR2 as YYNGEE.

The V call is TRBV28, the J call TRBJ1-5; D gene ambiguous. Germline CDR1 MDHEN, CDR2 SYDVKM. Trimming took 6 bases from V and 4 from J, leaving 10 bases between them. CDR3 length: 13 residues. CDR3 loop: CASRASANQPQHF. In DNA, the CDR3 is TGTGCCAGCAGAGCCAGCGCTAATCAGCCCCAGCATTTT.

The chain uses TRBV2 and TRBJ2-7; D possibly corresponds to TRBD1 (5 bases). The V end lost 9 bases, the J end lost 3 bases, and 12 bases lay between the germline ends. The CDR3 has 12 amino acids. Germline V gene sequence: CDR1 SNHLY, CDR2 FYNNEI. The CDR3 coding sequence is TGTGCCAGTCGACAGCTTTACTACGAGCAGTACTTC. This encodes CASRQLYYEQYF.

The gene calls are TRBV18 and TRBJ2-7, with 12 bases identical to TRBD1. The ends lost 2 bases at V and 3 bases at J; junction bases unmatched: 2. The CDR3 runs to 15 residues. The V gene's germline CDR1 is KGHSH and CDR2 LQKENI. The CDR3 DNA reads TGTGCCAGCTCACCAGGGACAGGGGGCAGCTACGAGCAGTACTTC. Translation: CASSPGTGGSYEQYF.

The chain combines TRBV7-2 with TRBJ2-7; 10 bases map to TRBD1. The CDR3 has 16 amino acids. V lost 5 bases to trimming and J lost 2 bases; unmatched junction nucleotides: 9. Germline V gene lookup returns CDR1 SGHTA and CDR2 FQGNSA. The CDR3 DNA reads as TGTGCCAGCAGCCTTACGCCCGGACAGGGGGCCTACGAGCAGTACTTC. Translating it yields CASSLTPGQGAYEQYF.

A note on this clone: In the same sample, other DNA sequences code for this CDR3. The rearrangement joins TRBV5-6 to TRBJ2-5, with D hard to call. CDR1 SGHDT and CDR2 YYEEEE come from the germline V gene. There are 11 residues in the CDR3. Trimming took off 1 base at V and 5 bases at J, with 3 bases between the two ends. The CDR3 DNA reads as TGTGCCAGCAGCTTGCTGGAGACCCAGTACTTC. The encoded protein is CASSLLETQYF.

The chain uses TRBV19 and TRBJ1-4; no clear D. Germline loops: CDR1 LNHDA, CDR2 SQIVND (reference sequence). The V gene lost 2 bases and the J gene lost 4 bases, with 11 bases spanning the gap. The CDR3 runs 15 residues. CDR3 residues: CASSISPGFNEKLFF. Written as DNA, the CDR3 is TGTGCCAGTAGTATATCCCCCGGATTTAATGAAAAACTGTTTTTT.

The CDR3 nucleotides read TGTGCCAGCAGTGAACAGGGAGGGAGCACTGAAGCTTTCTTT. Protein product: CASSEQGGSTEAFF. The J gene is TRBJ1-1, the V gene TRBV2; possible D gene TRBD1, 5 bases. Trimming stripped 2 bases from V and 4 bases from J, with 11 bases between. CDR3 size: 14 residues. CDR1 is SNHLY and CDR2 is FYNNEI in the germline V gene.

The chain employs TRBV7-2 and TRBJ2-7, with TRBD2 matching over 12 bases. With 5 bases clipped from V and 7 bases from J, the junction kept 12 bases outside the gene matches. Germline lookup yields CDR1 SGHTA and CDR2 FQGNSA. This CDR3 is 16 amino acids long. DNA for the CDR3: TGTGCCAGCAGCCCCGTCCACACTAGCGGGAGGTGGGAGCAGTACTTC. Translating it yields CASSPVHTSGRWEQYF.

About this clone: Other nucleotide sequences in the sample specify the same CDR3. The CDR3 nucleotides read TGTGCCAGCAGCCCGTCAGGTAGCACAGATACGCAGTATTTT. This encodes CASSPSGSTDTQYF. The chain combines TRBV7-9 with TRBJ2-3, with D unresolved. V was trimmed by 5 bases and J by 0 bases, leaving 9 bases between them. CDR3 length: 14 residues. CDR1 is SEHNR, CDR2 FQNEAQ, per germline (reference sequence).